This is a list of T cell receptor beta chains from one sample in a study of T-cell reconstitution after alpha-beta-depleted transplantation in children. Using its own MiXCR run on the PCR reads, TCRdb lists one record per CDR3 protein. The sample includes approximately 210,000 distinct CDR3 sequences, about 14% of them seen just once. The sample here was PBMCs from the stem cell graft donor, taken from the stem cell graft. The receptors were sampled from a human donor who donated a stem cell graft to a child with acute lymphoblastic leukemia. The CDR3 runs from the conserved cysteine through the conserved F or W. The order of the fields is D gene, J gene, clone size, V gene, CDR3 DNA, CDR3 protein. D genes are given only for firm matches. Only some rows state a clone size, as once, few, many or a class for expanded clones.

D gene: TRBD2; J gene: TRBJ2-5; clone size: many; V gene: TRBV7-7; CDR3 DNA: TGTGCCAGCAGCCTGGGGACTACTCTTACCCAAGAGACCCAGTACTTC; CDR3 protein: CASSLGTTLTQETQYF
D gene: TRBD2; J gene: TRBJ2-7; clone size: few; V gene: TRBV7-9; CDR3 DNA: TGTGCCAGCAGCGGGGGGACTAGCGCCTCCTACGAGCAGTACTTC; CDR3 protein: CASSGGTSASYEQYF
D gene: NA; J gene: TRBJ1-4; clone size: once; V gene: TRBV11-1; CDR3 DNA: TGTGCCAGCAGCTTCAGATCGGGGGTCGGAGAGACTAATGAAAAACTGTTTTTT; CDR3 protein: CASSFRSGVGETNEKLFF
D gene: TRBD2; J gene: TRBJ2-3; clone size: many; V gene: TRBV7-9; CDR3 DNA: TGTGCCAGCAGCTCCAGCAGGGTCGCGGGAGGGGGAGATACGCAGTATTTT; CDR3 protein: CASSSSRVAGGGDTQYF
D gene: TRBD1; J gene: TRBJ2-1; clone size: NA; V gene: TRBV5-1; CDR3 DNA: TGCGCCAGCAGCCTGGACGGGGACAGGGGTCGCAATGAGCAGTTCTTC; CDR3 protein: CASSLDGDRGRNEQFF
D gene: NA; J gene: TRBJ2-1; clone size: many; V gene: TRBV28; CDR3 DNA: TGTGCCAGCAGTTTATGGACTAGATTGAATGAGCAGTTCTTC; CDR3 protein: CASSLWTRLNEQFF
D gene: TRBD2; J gene: TRBJ2-2; clone size: many; V gene: TRBV12-3/TRBV12-4; CDR3 DNA: TGTGCCAGCAGCCCTAGTGGCGGGGGTACCGGGGAGCTGTTTTTT; CDR3 protein: CASSPSGGGTGELFF
D gene: TRBD1; J gene: TRBJ1-4; clone size: many; V gene: TRBV12-3/TRBV12-4; CDR3 DNA: TGTGCCAGCAGTTTATACAACAGGGGCGATGAAAAACTGTTTTTT; CDR3 protein: CASSLYNRGDEKLFF
D gene: NA; J gene: TRBJ1-2; clone size: NA; V gene: TRBV6-2/TRBV6-3; CDR3 DNA: TGTGCCAGCAGTGACGCACGAGGGGTGCCGCTTAACTATGGCTACACCTTC; CDR3 protein: CASSDARGVPLNYGYTF
D gene: TRBD2; J gene: TRBJ2-2; clone size: many; V gene: TRBV29-1; CDR3 DNA: TGCAGCGTGGGACTAGCCGGCGGGGAGCTGTTTTTT; CDR3 protein: CSVGLAGGELFF
D gene: NA; J gene: TRBJ2-7; clone size: many; V gene: TRBV9; CDR3 DNA: TGTGCCAGCAGCGTAGGAGAGGACTACGAGCAGTACTTC; CDR3 protein: CASSVGEDYEQYF
D gene: NA; J gene: TRBJ1-5; clone size: many; V gene: TRBV7-9; CDR3 DNA: TGTGCCAGCAGCTTAGGTCAGCGTCAGCCCCAGCATTTT; CDR3 protein: CASSLGQRQPQHF
D gene: TRBD1; J gene: TRBJ1-1; clone size: NA; V gene: TRBV5-1; CDR3 DNA: TGCGCCAGCAGCCCGACAGGGTACGACACTGAAGCTTTCTTT; CDR3 protein: CASSPTGYDTEAFF
D gene: NA; J gene: TRBJ2-7; clone size: many; V gene: TRBV11-2; CDR3 DNA: TGTGCCAGCAGCGCTAGGGGCCACGAGCAGTACTTC; CDR3 protein: CASSARGHEQYF
D gene: NA; J gene: TRBJ1-1; clone size: NA; V gene: TRBV7-9; CDR3 DNA: TGTGCCAGCAGCTTAGGGAGGGGGGACATGAACACTGAAGCTTTCTTT; CDR3 protein: CASSLGRGDMNTEAFF
D gene: NA; J gene: TRBJ2-5; clone size: NA; V gene: TRBV5-1; CDR3 DNA: TGCGCCAGCAGCTTCCCAGGTTCCCAAGAGACCCAGTACTTC; CDR3 protein: CASSFPGSQETQYF
D gene: TRBD1; J gene: TRBJ1-1; clone size: many; V gene: TRBV5-1; CDR3 DNA: TGCGCCAGCAGCTTGACGTCGCGGGACAGGGGAGGCACTGAAGCTTTCTTT; CDR3 protein: CASSLTSRDRGGTEAFF
D gene: NA; J gene: TRBJ2-2; clone size: many; V gene: TRBV28; CDR3 DNA: TGTGCCAGCAGCCCTATGTTGGGCGGGGAGCTGTTTTTT; CDR3 protein: CASSPMLGGELFF
D gene: TRBD1; J gene: TRBJ2-7; clone size: many; V gene: TRBV7-9; CDR3 DNA: TGTGCCAGCAGCCCGTTGGTGACAGGGGCGACCTACGAGCAGTACTTC; CDR3 protein: CASSPLVTGATYEQYF
D gene: NA; J gene: TRBJ2-5; clone size: many; V gene: TRBV5-1; CDR3 DNA: TGCGCCAGCAGATGGGGGGCCGGATTCGAGACCCAGTACTTC; CDR3 protein: CASRWGAGFETQYF
D gene: NA; J gene: TRBJ1-5; clone size: many; V gene: TRBV27; CDR3 DNA: TGTGCCAGCAGTCCCCTCTATAGCAATCAGCCCCAGCATTTT; CDR3 protein: CASSPLYSNQPQHF
D gene: TRBD1; J gene: TRBJ2-5; clone size: NA; V gene: TRBV11-2; CDR3 DNA: TGTGCCAGCAGCCAAAACACAGGGGAGGAGACCCAGTACTTC; CDR3 protein: CASSQNTGEETQYF
D gene: TRBD2; J gene: TRBJ2-1; clone size: many; V gene: TRBV12-3/TRBV12-4; CDR3 DNA: TGTGCCAGCAGTTCTAGGGTAGCGGGAACAGAAACAAATGAGCAGTTCTTC; CDR3 protein: CASSSRVAGTETNEQFF
D gene: NA; J gene: TRBJ2-1; clone size: many; V gene: TRBV5-1; CDR3 DNA: TGCGCCAGCAGTGACGATCCCAGAGCCGTCCAGTTCTTC; CDR3 protein: CASSDDPRAVQFF
D gene: TRBD2; J gene: TRBJ2-3; clone size: many; V gene: TRBV20-1; CDR3 DNA: TGCAGTGCTAGAGATGGGCTAGCGGGAGTCCCCAGGGGCACAGATACGCAGTATTTT; CDR3 protein: CSARDGLAGVPRGTDTQYF
D gene: NA; J gene: TRBJ2-2; clone size: many; V gene: TRBV20-1; CDR3 DNA: TGCAGTGCTAGTGGGGGGTACACCGGGGAGCTGTTTTTT; CDR3 protein: CSASGGYTGELFF
D gene: TRBD2; J gene: TRBJ2-7; clone size: many; V gene: TRBV30; CDR3 DNA: TGTGCCTGGAGTCCCCCGGGACTAGCGGAAATGTACGAGCAGTACTTC; CDR3 protein: CAWSPPGLAEMYEQYF
D gene: NA; J gene: TRBJ2-1; clone size: NA; V gene: TRBV11-2; CDR3 DNA: TGTGCCAGCAGCTTATTGGGGCTTGAATACAATGAGCAGTTCTTC; CDR3 protein: CASSLLGLEYNEQFF
D gene: TRBD1; J gene: TRBJ1-6; clone size: many; V gene: TRBV4-1; CDR3 DNA: TGCGCCAGCAGCCTCGGACAGGGCGGATCTATAGGTTCACCCCTCCACTTT; CDR3 protein: CASSLGQGGSIGSPLHF
D gene: TRBD1; J gene: TRBJ1-5; clone size: NA; V gene: TRBV25-1; CDR3 DNA: TGTGCCAGCTCGGGACAGGGGGACGGCCAGCCCCAGCATTTT; CDR3 protein: CASSGQGDGQPQHF
D gene: NA; J gene: TRBJ2-1; clone size: few; V gene: TRBV7-2; CDR3 DNA: TGTGCCAGCAGCTTAGGACAGCTCTACAATGAGCAGTTCTTC; CDR3 protein: CASSLGQLYNEQFF
D gene: NA; J gene: TRBJ2-1; clone size: many; V gene: TRBV5-5; CDR3 DNA: TGTGCCAGCAGCTCTCCACTTCTTAGCTCGAATGAGCAGTTCTTC; CDR3 protein: CASSSPLLSSNEQFF
D gene: NA; J gene: TRBJ2-3; clone size: many; V gene: TRBV28; CDR3 DNA: TGTGCCAGCAGTTTATCAGGGAATGCAGATACGCAGTATTTT; CDR3 protein: CASSLSGNADTQYF